This TCR beta chain is drawn from a study of T cell changes during pregnancy in multiple sclerosis. TCRdb's copy holds only in-frame clones and misses some; the assay was immunoSEQ multiplex PCR. Of over 90,000 clones in the sample, almost 95% are singletons; the top ten hold roughly 0.88%. Germline V gene lookup returns CDR1 SGHDN and CDR2 FVKESK. V lost 1 base and J lost 2, with 9 bases in between. The CDR3 extends over 15 amino acids. The genes are TRBV14 and TRBJ2-1; D uncertain. Sequencing was performed on peripheral blood, taken after pregnancy. The sequence came from a female donor with multiple sclerosis, enrolled in a pregnancy study. The CDR3: CASSQAPGPYNEQFF. The CDR3 DNA reads TGTGCCAGCAGCCAAGCCCCCGGTCCCTACAATGAGCAGTTCTTC.